This entry lists 27 T cell receptor beta chains sequenced from one sample in a study of a mutant IDH1 vaccine in newly diagnosed glioma. Documented time point: baseline, week 1 (first vaccination visit). Documented treatment: pre-vaccination baseline after standard-of-care therapy. Here immunoSEQ multiplex PCR was the method, and the copy in TCRdb shows in-frame clones only, minus some. The profile shows 90,000 to 95,000 clones, roughly 80% of them singletons. This sample comprised PBMCs, obtained from a glioma patient treated with radiotherapy, temozolomide or both. Source of these receptors: a woman between 45 and 60 years old with glioma.

This rearrangement joins TRBV7-6 to TRBJ1-1; D gene ambiguous. V lost 4 bases to trimming and J lost 5 bases, with 14 bases between them. This CDR3 comprises 14 residues. Per the germline V gene, CDR1 is SGHVS and CDR2 is FNYEAQ. The CDR3 is CASSSTKYGTEAFF. CDR3 coding DNA: TGTGCCAGCAGCTCAACGAAATATGGAACTGAAGCTTTCTTT.

This clone was counted a single time. The V call is TRBV6-6, the J call TRBJ2-1, with TRBD1 matching 9 bases. CDR3 length: 14 amino acids. V shed 6 bases and J 7 bases; nucleotides not matched to a gene: 7. The germline CDR1 and CDR2 sequences are MNHNY and SVGAGI (reference sequence). The chain's CDR3 is CASSRETGGNEQFF. DNA of the CDR3: TGTGCCAGCAGCCGCGAGACAGGGGGGAATGAGCAGTTCTTC.

This sequence joins TRBV7-3 and TRBJ1-6, with D unclear. The CDR3 spans 13 residues. The V and J ends lost 5 bases and 13 bases respectively, with 15 bases between them. Germline CDR1 is SGHTA and CDR2 is FQGTGA. The CDR3 protein is CASSLGRSEPLHF. DNA for the CDR3: TGTGCCAGCAGCCTCGGACGGTCCGAGCCCCTCCACTTT.

The genes are TRBV20-1 and TRBJ1-2; D call uncertain. This CDR3 is built from 11 residues. Germline V gene lookup returns CDR1 DFQATT and CDR2 SNEGSKA (reference sequence). Trimming took 0 bases from V and 5 from J, leaving 4 bases between them. CDR3 sequence (DNA): TGCAGTGCTAGAGACGGGTATGGCTACACCTTC. It codes for CSARDGYGYTF.

The gene calls are TRBV9 and TRBJ1-2; 9 bases line up with TRBD1. Germline trimming cut 7 bases from V and 14 bases from J; bases unmatched to any gene: 15. CDR3 length: 13 residues. CDR1 is SGDLS and CDR2 is YYNGEE in the germline V gene. CDR3 loop: CASAITPQGAPTF. CDR3 nucleotide sequence: TGTGCCAGCGCAATAACCCCACAGGGGGCGCCGACCTTC.

This chain links TRBV7-2 with TRBJ2-1, with unresolved D. The CDR3 is 14 residues long. In germline, CDR1 is SGHTA, CDR2 FQGNSA. Trimming pared 0 bases from V and 4 bases from J, leaving 7 bases between. In DNA, the CDR3 is TGTGCCAGCAGCTTAGCGGGTCAATACAATGAGCAGTTCTTC. This gives the protein CASSLAGQYNEQFF.

The V call is TRBV27, the J call TRBJ2-2; TRBD1 is a possible D gene (5 bases). Germline V lookup: CDR1 MNHEY, CDR2 SMNVEV (reference sequence). The CDR3 runs to 15 residues. V was trimmed by 3 bases and J by 5 bases, leaving 13 bases between them. CDR3: CASSFIPGWTGELFF. CDR3 nucleotide sequence: TGTGCCAGCAGTTTCATCCCAGGGTGGACCGGGGAGCTGTTTTTT.

The chain joins TRBV27 to TRBJ1-2; D call uncertain. The V end lost 0 bases, the J end lost 8 bases, and 13 bases lay between the germline ends. There are 14 residues in the CDR3. Germline CDR1 and CDR2: MNHEY and SMNVEV (reference sequence). The CDR3 DNA sequence: TGTGCCAGCAGTTTATCGGGAGGGCTTGGCGGCTACACCTTC. Protein: CASSLSGGLGGYTF.

V usage is TRBV7-2 and J usage is TRBJ1-4; D is unresolved. The CDR3 totals 17 residues. Trimming shortened V by 4 bases and J by 0 bases, and 15 bases separated the two germline ends. Germline loops: CDR1 SGHTA, CDR2 FQGNSA. This chain's CDR3 is CASSSRPTKATNEKLFF. The CDR3 region has the DNA TGTGCCAGCAGCTCCCGTCCTACTAAGGCAACTAATGAAAAACTGTTTTTT.

The J gene is TRBJ1-5, the V gene TRBV4-3; D possibly corresponds to TRBD1 (6 bases). The CDR3 covers 18 residues. Trimming removed 1 base from V and 0 bases from J, with 16 bases in between. CDR1 LGHNA and CDR2 YSLEER come from the germline V gene. CDR3 DNA: TGCGCCAGCAGCCAAGCACCACCGGACAGTTATAGCAATCAGCCCCAGCATTTT. It yields the protein CASSQAPPDSYSNQPQHF.

The chain is built from TRBV9 and TRBJ1-3, with D tentatively TRBD1 (6 bases). The length of the CDR3 is 16 residues. Trimming stripped 3 bases from V and 0 bases from J, with 13 bases between. Germline V gene lookup returns CDR1 SGDLS and CDR2 YYNGEE. DNA for the CDR3: TGTGCCAGCAGCGACCGGGACAAAGCCTCTGGAAACACCATATATTTT. Amino acid sequence: CASSDRDKASGNTIYF.

This chain links TRBV5-6 with TRBJ1-4, with 8 bases aligning to TRBD1. This CDR3 region has 15 residues. V was clipped by 4 bases and J by 5 bases; unmatched bases: 7. Per the germline V gene, CDR1 is SGHDT and CDR2 is YYEEEE. The CDR3 DNA reads TGTGCCAGCAGCCCCGACAGGGGCCTAAATGAAAAACTGTTTTTT. Its protein is CASSPDRGLNEKLFF.

This clone turned up a few times. The chain recombines TRBV19 with TRBJ2-1; TRBD2 agrees at 14 bases. CDR3 length equals 16 residues. Germline lookup yields CDR1 LNHDA and CDR2 SQIVND (reference sequence). V dropped 4 bases and J dropped 9; count of bases not matched to a gene: 8. The DNA of the CDR3 is TGTGCCAGTAGTAGTCCTCGGACTAGCGGGGGGTTTGAGCAGTTCTTC. Its translation: CASSSPRTSGGFEQFF.

The chain is built from TRBV11-2 and TRBJ2-1; possibly TRBD2 for D (5 bases). Germline V CDR1 and CDR2: SGHAT, FQNNGV. This CDR3 is 14 amino acids long. Trimming took 4 bases from V and 7 from J, leaving 14 bases between them. The CDR3 spells CASSSRLPPNEQFF. The CDR3 DNA is TGTGCCAGCAGCTCCAGACTACCCCCTAATGAGCAGTTCTTC.

The genes are TRBV5-6 and TRBJ1-2; 7 nucleotides agree with TRBD1. Trimming at V came to 0 bases and at J to 6 bases, leaving 11 bases not matched to a gene. The CDR3 is 16 residues long. Germline CDR1 reads SGHDT; CDR2 reads YYEEEE. CDR3 sequence: CASSLGEQGESHGYTF. CDR3 nucleotides: TGTGCCAGCAGCTTGGGAGAGCAGGGGGAGAGCCATGGCTACACCTTC.

V is TRBV7-9 and J is TRBJ2-1; D uncertain. The CDR3 consists of 14 residues. Trimming took 1 base from V and 9 from J, leaving 13 bases between them. Germline-derived CDR1 and CDR2 are SEHNR and FQNEAQ (reference sequence). CDR3 sequence: CASSLGPAPLEQFF. The CDR3 DNA is TGTGCCAGCAGCTTAGGTCCCGCTCCGCTTGAGCAGTTCTTC.

The chain is built from TRBV9 and TRBJ2-5, with 10 nucleotides matching TRBD2. Germline-derived CDR1 and CDR2 are SGDLS and YYNGEE. Trimming at V came to 0 bases and at J to 1 base, leaving 3 bases not matched to a gene. The CDR3 consists of 16 residues. CDR3: CASSVGASGGQETQYF. The CDR3 DNA reads as TGTGCCAGCAGCGTAGGGGCTAGCGGGGGCCAAGAGACCCAGTACTTC. Full variable domain (remainder filled in from reference TRBV9 and TRBJ2-5): DSGVTQTPKHLITATGQRVTLRCSPRSGDLSVYWYQQSLDQGLQFLIQYYNGEERAKGNILERFSAQQFPDLHSELNLSSLELGDSALYFCASSVGASGGQETQYFGPGTRLLVL.

The rearrangement links TRBV25-1 to TRBJ2-3, with D unclear. V shed 1 base and J shed 3 bases, with 8 bases lying between them. This CDR3 spans 14 amino acids. In germline, CDR1 is MGHDK, CDR2 SYGVNS. The DNA for the CDR3 is TGTGCCAGCAGTGAATGGGGTGGGACAGATACGCAGTATTTT. Translated, it gives CASSEWGGTDTQYF.

The chain has TRBV10-1 and TRBJ2-4; D gene ambiguous. In germline, CDR1 is WNHNN, CDR2 SYGVQD (reference sequence). The CDR3 extends over 13 amino acids. Trimming removed 3 bases from V and 3 bases from J, with 6 bases in between. CDR3 bases: TGCGCCAGCAGTGAAGGCGGCAAAAACATTCAGTACTTC. Its translation is CASSEGGKNIQYF.

The chain carries TRBV18 and TRBJ1-1; no clear D gene. The CDR3 runs to 15 residues. In germline, CDR1 is KGHSH, CDR2 LQKENI. V was shortened by 0 bases and J by 0 bases, with 8 bases between the two germline ends. For the CDR3, the DNA is TGTGCCAGCTCACCACCACTCACATTGAACACTGAAGCTTTCTTT. It encodes CASSPPLTLNTEAFF.

The chain employs TRBV10-3 and TRBJ1-3, with D possibly matching TRBD1 (5 bases). CDR1 is ENHRY and CDR2 is SYGVKD in the germline V gene. V was shortened by 3 bases and J by 4 bases, with 10 bases between the two germline ends. This CDR3 spans 14 amino acids. In DNA form, the CDR3 reads TGTGCCATCAGTGAAACGTCAGGGGGAAACACCATATATTTT. It codes for CAISETSGGNTIYF.

The chain uses TRBV5-1 and TRBJ2-7; D not resolved. The CDR3 consists of 13 residues. Germline CDR1 reads SGHRS; CDR2 reads YFSETQ. V was trimmed by 3 bases and J by 0 bases, leaving 7 bases between them. The CDR3 DNA reads as TGCGCCAGCAGCTCCGGGTCCTCCTACGAGCAGTACTTC. Translation gives CASSSGSSYEQYF.

The genes are TRBV4-1 and TRBJ2-1; 7 bases are shared with TRBD1. In germline, CDR1 is MGHRA, CDR2 YSYEKL. This CDR3 is built from 14 residues. Trimming took 0 bases from V and 10 from J; bases not matched to a gene: 6. CDR3 protein: CASSQETGPLEQFF. CDR3 DNA: TGCGCCAGCAGCCAAGAGACAGGGCCTCTCGAGCAGTTCTTC.

The chain couples TRBV2 to TRBJ1-5; 12 positions match TRBD1. CDR1 is SNHLY, CDR2 FYNNEI, per germline. The trim removed 8 bases at V and 0 bases at J, leaving 8 bases unmatched. The CDR3 consists of 17 residues. DNA of the CDR3: TGTGCCAGCCGTCGGGACAGGGGGCCCTATAGCAATCAGCCCCAGCATTTT. Protein: CASRRDRGPYSNQPQHF.

The rearrangement joins TRBV9 to TRBJ1-2; 8 bases line up with TRBD1. The ends lost 4 bases at V and 4 bases at J; junction bases unmatched: 6. The CDR3 covers 14 residues. CDR1 and CDR2 (germline): SGDLS, YYNGEE. For the CDR3, the DNA is TGTGCCAGCAGCACACCCGGGACAGGCTATGGCTACACCTTC. This gives the protein CASSTPGTGYGYTF.

The J gene is TRBJ1-5, the V gene TRBV2, with 8 nucleotides matching TRBD1. This CDR3 has 13 amino acids. J was trimmed by 6 bases and V by 4 bases; bases with no gene match: 2. CDR1 and CDR2 from the germline V gene are SNHLY and FYNNEI. In nucleotides, the CDR3 is TGTGCCAGCAGTGGACAGGGGAGTCAGCCCCAGCATTTT. Translated, it gives CASSGQGSQPQHF.

Comments on this clone: A junction end diverges from the germline sequence, so it may reflect a read error. The chain is built from TRBV4-1 and TRBJ1-6; D perhaps matches TRBD1 (5 bases). The CDR3 consists of 16 residues. Germline loops: CDR1 MGHRA, CDR2 YSYEKL. The CDR3, as DNA: TGCGCCAGCAGCGAAGACCCCCAGGGTTATAATTCACCCCTCCACTTT. This gives the protein CASSEDPQGYNSPLHF.